The T cell receptor (beta chain) described here comes from a study of T cell repertoires in cytomegalovirus infection. Across the whole study: From public TCR beta signatures came an indication of both CMV infection and matching HLA type.

Study-wide points: In two of eight donors, the top clonotype was HLA-C-restricted CMV-specific.

TCRdb itself ran the reads through MiXCR, one entry per CDR3 protein. In the table there are roughly 500,000 distinct CDR3 sequences, around 35% of which are singletons. CDR1 and CDR2 (germline): SEHNR, FQNEAQ (reference sequence). V was trimmed by 7 bases and J by 8 bases, leaving 17 bases between them. The CDR3 has 13 residues. This clonotype was counted a few times. Its target is unknown. The chain employs TRBV7-9 and TRBJ1-1; D is perhaps TRBD1 (5 bases). The sample here was cultured PBMCs, taken from culture after CMV antigen stimulation. This TCR came from a human donor in good health (CMV status not recorded). Some clones in this sample may be carry-over from other donors' samples. CDR3 DNA sequence: TGTGCCAGCACCAAAAAGGGTCGGGACGAAGCTTTCTTT. This encodes CASTKKGRDEAFF.